The rows below give T cell receptor beta chains drawn from one sample of a study of blood T cell repertoires in COVID-19. Clones were sequenced by immunoSEQ multiplex PCR, and TCRdb holds only the in-frame ones, with some missing. This table has around 86,000 clones, approximately 89% appearing once. The sequencing input was peripheral blood. These receptors all come from a human donor with acute or convalescent COVID-19. The donor label of this sample is uncertain. Each CDR3 is given with its conserved first and last residue. The order of the fields is clone size, J gene, D gene, V gene, CDR3 DNA, CDR3 protein. A D gene is named only where the DNA matches it firmly. Clone size appears in some rows only: once, few, many, or a class for an expanded clone.

NA	TRBJ2-1	NA	TRBV19	TGTGCCAGTAGTATAGATCTGGGGACTTACAGCAATGAGCAGTTCTTC	CASSIDLGTYSNEQFF
NA	TRBJ1-6	NA	TRBV28	TGTGCCAGCAGGACCGCCCAGGGCTCCTATAATTCACCCCTCCACTTT	CASRTAQGSYNSPLHF
NA	TRBJ2-1	NA	TRBV5-1	TGCGCCAGCAGCCCGGGTGGGGGGAGCTCCTACAATGAGCAGTTCTTC	CASSPGGGSSYNEQFF
few	TRBJ1-2	NA	TRBV7-9	TGTGCCAGCAGCTTATCAGGGCAGGGTGGCTACACCTTC	CASSLSGQGGYTF
once	TRBJ1-6	TRBD1	TRBV6-5	TGTGCCAGCAGTTACCCCCGACAGGGGAATTCACCCCTCCACTTT	CASSYPRQGNSPLHF
once	TRBJ2-7	TRBD2	TRBV19	TGTGCCAGTAGTCCGCGGGAGTCGACCTACGAGCAGTACTTC	CASSPRESTYEQYF
NA	TRBJ1-5	TRBD1	TRBV2	TGTGCCAGCAGTGAGAGACAGGGGTATGATCAGCCCCAGCATTTT	CASSERQGYDQPQHF
once	TRBJ2-7	NA	TRBV7-2	TGTGCCAGCAGCCTACGCCTGAACGAGCAGTACTTC	CASSLRLNEQYF
NA	TRBJ1-3	NA	TRBV12-5	TGTGCTAGTGGTTTGGGAGTCTCTGGAAACACCATATATTTT	CASGLGVSGNTIYF
NA	TRBJ2-3	TRBD1	TRBV3-1/TRBV3-2	TGTGCCAGCAGCCTAACAGGGGGTGGCACAGATACGCAGTATTTT	CASSLTGGGTDTQYF
few	TRBJ1-3	NA	TRBV5-4	TGTGCCAGCAGCTTGGGGACTTACTACTCTGGAAACACCATATATTTT	CASSLGTYYSGNTIYF
once	TRBJ1-1	TRBD1	TRBV24-1	TGTGCCACCAGTGATACACCAGGACAGGGGCGGCCCACTGAAGCTTTCTTT	CATSDTPGQGRPTEAFF
NA	TRBJ2-2	NA	TRBV19	TGTGCCAGTAGCCCAGGGTGGACCGGGGAGCTGTTTTTT	CASSPGWTGELFF
NA	TRBJ2-7	TRBD1	TRBV27	TGTGCCAGCAGGGGACAGTCTTCCTACGAGCAGTACTTC	CASRGQSSYEQYF
once	TRBJ1-6	NA	TRBV10-3	TGTGCCATCAGAGGACAGCTTAGAGGTTCACCCCTCCACTTT	CAIRGQLRGSPLHF
once	TRBJ2-5	NA	TRBV6-2/TRBV6-3	TGTGCCAGCAGTTGGGGGGTCGAGACCCAGTACTTC	CASSWGVETQYF
NA	TRBJ2-5	TRBD2	TRBV27	TGTGCCAGCAACCCCCGGGGGGGCCGGGAGACCCAGTACTTC	CASNPRGGRETQYF
NA	TRBJ1-2	TRBD1	TRBV15	TGTGCCACCAGCAGAGATTACAGGGGCGATGGCTACACCTTC	CATSRDYRGDGYTF
NA	TRBJ1-1	NA	TRBV10-3	TGTGCCATCAGTGATTCCATGACTACGAACACTGAAGCTTTCTTT	CAISDSMTTNTEAFF
NA	TRBJ2-7	TRBD2	TRBV7-3	TGTGCCAGCAGCCCCTCTCGCGGGGGGGCCGACGAGCAGTACTTC	CASSPSRGGADEQYF
once	TRBJ1-6	NA	TRBV6-1	TGTGCCAGCAGTGACCGGGACTCGGATTCACCCCTCCACTTT	CASSDRDSDSPLHF
NA	TRBJ2-7	NA	TRBV2	TGTGCCAGCACCACCCAGGGGATCAACGAGCAGTACTTC	CASTTQGINEQYF
once	TRBJ1-2	NA	TRBV9	TGTGCCAGCAGCCCACGGAATACAGGGTACTATGGCTACACCTTC	CASSPRNTGYYGYTF
once	TRBJ2-7	NA	TRBV5-8	TGTGCCAGCAGTGTGGGTGGACACAACTCCTACGAGCAGTACTTC	CASSVGGHNSYEQYF
NA	TRBJ1-2	NA	TRBV28	TGTGCCAGCAGTTTAGGGGTAAGGGGGTCCCCCTATGGCTACACCTTC	CASSLGVRGSPYGYTF
few	TRBJ2-2	NA	TRBV10-3	TGTGCCAATTCTGGCGGGAACACCGGGGAGCTGTTTTTT	CANSGGNTGELFF
NA	TRBJ1-1	NA	TRBV7-9	TGTGCCGGGAGAGGGGGTAATCGAACTGAAGCTTTCTTT	CAGRGGNRTEAFF
NA	TRBJ2-7	TRBD1	TRBV28	TGTGCCAGCAGTCCGGTTTTGGGACAGGAGTACTACGAGCAGTACTTC	CASSPVLGQEYYEQYF
NA	TRBJ2-5	TRBD2	TRBV18	TGTGCCAGCTCACCGAGCGGGGGCGCCCCTCCGGGGACCCAGTACTTC	CASSPSGGAPPGTQYF
NA	TRBJ2-5	NA	TRBV28	TGTGCCAGCAGTTCTTACAGGGCAGAGACCCAGTACTTC	CASSSYRAETQYF
NA	TRBJ2-7	NA	TRBV28	TGTGCCAGCCAGCGGGTCAGCACCTACGAGGGGCAGTACTTC	CASQRVSTYEGQYF
NA	TRBJ2-7	NA	TRBV3-1/TRBV3-2	TGTGCCAGCAGCCAAGTCTGGAGAGGAGGCGAGCAGTACTTC	CASSQVWRGGEQYF
NA	TRBJ1-5	NA	TRBV30	TGTGCCTGGAGTGTAGTTCCCCGGGGGCAGCCCCAGCATTTT	CAWSVVPRGQPQHF
NA	TRBJ2-2	TRBD1	TRBV11-2	TGTGCCAGCAGCCGGGCGACAGGGACGAACACCGGGGAGCTGTTTTTT	CASSRATGTNTGELFF
NA	TRBJ1-2	NA	TRBV3-1/TRBV3-2	TGTGCCAGCAGCCAAGAATCACTGAGATCGCATGGCTACACCTTC	CASSQESLRSHGYTF
NA	TRBJ1-1	NA	TRBV7-9	TGTGCCAGCAGTTCGGACATGAACACTGAAGCTTTCTTT	CASSSDMNTEAFF
once	TRBJ2-3	TRBD2	TRBV7-8	TGTGCCAGCAGCCTGCGGGGGGCCGTGGGGGATACGCAGTATTTT	CASSLRGAVGDTQYF
NA	TRBJ2-1	NA	TRBV6-5	TGTGCCAGCAGTTACTTCACCGGGAGCGAACCCAATGAGCAGTTCTTC	CASSYFTGSEPNEQFF
NA	TRBJ2-3	NA	TRBV2	TGTGCCAGCAGTGCCTACACAGATACGCAGTATTTT	CASSAYTDTQYF
NA	TRBJ2-7	TRBD1	TRBV7-9	TGTGCCAGCAGCTCCGGACCGGGACAGGGAACTCGAGCCTACGAGCAGTACTTC	CASSSGPGQGTRAYEQYF
NA	TRBJ1-1	NA	TRBV7-9	TGTGCCAGCAGTACTACAGGGAACACTGAAGCTTTCTTT	CASSTTGNTEAFF
NA	TRBJ1-2	NA	TRBV5-1	TGCGCCAGCAGCTTGTATTCAGACTATGGCTACACCTTC	CASSLYSDYGYTF
NA	TRBJ1-3	TRBD1	TRBV10-3	TGTGCCATCAGGAGGACAGGGGCCGGTGGAAACACCATATATTTT	CAIRRTGAGGNTIYF
NA	TRBJ2-3	NA	TRBV13	TGTGCCAGCAGCCGACAGCGCACAGATACGCAGTATTTT	CASSRQRTDTQYF
NA	TRBJ1-6	NA	TRBV3-1/TRBV3-2	TGTGCCAGCAGCCAAGGGGAATCCCGTCCTAGGGGACCCCTCCACTTT	CASSQGESRPRGPLHF
few	TRBJ1-4	NA	TRBV7-9	TGTGCCAGCAGCTTAGGGAGGACAGAAGCGAATGAAAAACTGTTTTTT	CASSLGRTEANEKLFF
NA	TRBJ2-2	TRBD2	TRBV27	TGTGCCAGCAGTTCCGGACTAGCGGGGGCCTCCAACACCGGGGAGCTGTTTTTT	CASSSGLAGASNTGELFF
NA	TRBJ2-5	TRBD2	TRBV7-2	TGTGCCAGCAACCAAATAGCGGGGGGGAGGGAGACCCAGTACTTC	CASNQIAGGRETQYF